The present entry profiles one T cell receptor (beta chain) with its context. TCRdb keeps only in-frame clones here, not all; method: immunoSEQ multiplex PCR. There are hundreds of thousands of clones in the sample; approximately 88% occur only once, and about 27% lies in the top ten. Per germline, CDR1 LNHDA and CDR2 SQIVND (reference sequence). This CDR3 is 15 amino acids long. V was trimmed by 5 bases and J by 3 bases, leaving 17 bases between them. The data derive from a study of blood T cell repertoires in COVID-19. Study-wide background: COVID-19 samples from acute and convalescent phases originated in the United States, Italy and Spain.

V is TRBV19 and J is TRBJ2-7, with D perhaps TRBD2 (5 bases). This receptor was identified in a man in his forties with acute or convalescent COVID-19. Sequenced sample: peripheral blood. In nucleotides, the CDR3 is TGTGCCAGTAGTGCCCGGACTCCACCCAACTACGAGCAGTACTTC. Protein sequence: CASSARTPPNYEQYF.